A single sample gave rise to the 27 T cell receptor beta chains below, sequenced in a study of patients and donors after allogeneic stem cell transplantation. TCRdb reanalysed the RT-PCR reads using MiXCR and keeps one entry per CDR3 protein. This table holds 900,000 to 1,000,000 distinct CDR3 sequences, about a sixth found once. The sample comprised blood, either unsorted or a sorted T cell fraction (not recorded which). The receptors derive from a human donor who was either an allogeneic HSCT recipient or a stem cell or donor lymphocyte infusion donor (not recorded which). It is not recorded whose cells these are; they may come from a transplant donor.

The CDR3 is CASSPRDSPTQYF. CDR3 in DNA: TGTGCCAGCAGCCCTCGGGACTCCCCCACGCAGTATTTT. The gene calls are TRBV7-2 and TRBJ2-3; TRBD2 is a possible D gene (6 bases). The germline V and J ends were trimmed by 5 bases and 9 bases, with 15 bases remaining between them. The V gene's germline CDR1 is SGHTA and CDR2 FQGNSA. This CDR3 has 13 amino acids.

The chain has TRBV25-1 and TRBJ2-5; TRBD2 might be the D (5 bases). The CDR3 totals 17 residues. The germline CDR1 and CDR2 sequences are MGHDK and SYGVNS. Trimming left V 4 bases short and J 1 base short, with 19 bases between. The CDR3 spells CASSAAGLRGPQETQYF. CDR3 DNA sequence: TGTGCCAGCAGTGCAGCTGGACTCCGAGGGCCCCAAGAGACCCAGTACTTC.

The chain couples TRBV5-1 to TRBJ2-2; D is unclear. Germline V gene data show CDR1 as SGHRS and CDR2 as YFSETQ. V gave up 0 bases and J gave up 3 bases, with 9 bases separating them. This CDR3 is 15 amino acids long. The CDR3 DNA follows: TGCGCCAGCAGCTTGGGGGTGGAGTACACCGGGGAGCTGTTTTTT. Encoded protein: CASSLGVEYTGELFF.

The rearrangement joins TRBV9 to TRBJ2-1; 7 bases match TRBD2. CDR1 is SGDLS, CDR2 YYNGEE, per germline. CDR3 length: 14 residues. J gave up 7 bases and V 3 bases, and 7 bases lay outside the gene matches. CDR3 protein: CASSGTSSTNEQFF. In nucleotides, the CDR3 is TGTGCCAGCAGCGGGACTAGTAGTACGAATGAGCAGTTCTTC.

This chain uses TRBV9 with TRBJ2-3, with 9 bases matching TRBD2. The V and J ends lost 2 bases and 5 bases, in that order; junction bases with no gene match: 9. Germline loops: CDR1 SGDLS, CDR2 YYNGEE. The CDR3 has 16 amino acids. In nucleotides, the CDR3 is TGTGCCAGCAGCGTGCTGGGGCGGGGGGGTCAAGATACGCAGTATTTT. Its protein is CASSVLGRGGQDTQYF.

The V call is TRBV6-5, the J call TRBJ1-3; a weak D match, TRBD1 (6 bases). The CDR3 consists of 19 residues. V dropped 0 bases and J dropped 1 base, with 19 bases sitting between them. Germline V gene data show CDR1 as MNHEY and CDR2 as SVGAGI. CDR3: CASSYSGGTPDKSGNTIYF. CDR3 in DNA: TGTGCCAGCAGTTACTCGGGCGGGACACCTGACAAATCTGGAAACACCATATATTTT.

V usage is TRBV20-1 and J usage is TRBJ2-3; D call uncertain. With 5 bases removed from V and 4 bases from J, the gap between germline ends came to 16 bases. The CDR3 is made up of 14 amino acids. Looked up from germline, CDR1 is DFQATT and CDR2 is SNEGSKA (reference sequence). CDR3 protein: CSAGKVPLPDTQYF. As DNA, the CDR3 is TGCAGTGCTGGGAAAGTTCCACTGCCAGATACGCAGTATTTT.

The chain uses TRBV12-3 or TRBV12-4 and TRBJ2-6; D not resolved. The CDR3 spans 15 residues. Trimming took off 4 bases at V and 1 base at J, with 8 bases between the two ends. CDR3 loop: CASSSPGSGANVLTF. The CDR3 DNA sequence: TGTGCCAGCAGTTCCCCCGGGTCTGGGGCCAACGTCCTGACTTTC.

The chain is built from TRBV24-1 and TRBJ1-2, with 8 bases aligning to TRBD1. The CDR3 has 14 amino acids. CDR1 KGHDR and CDR2 SFDVKD come from the germline V gene. Germline trimming cut 4 bases from V and 3 bases from J; bases unmatched to any gene: 3. CDR3 sequence (DNA): TGTGCCACCAGTGAGGGACAGGTGGACTATGGCTACACCTTC. Translation gives CATSEGQVDYGYTF.

The chain uses TRBV4-3 and TRBJ1-1; a weak D match, TRBD1 (5 bases). Germline CDR1 LGHNA, CDR2 YSLEER. Trimming removed 4 bases from V and 1 base from J, with 10 bases in between. This CDR3 contains 14 residues. This chain's CDR3 is CASSPYGGNTEAFF. CDR3 bases: TGCGCCAGCAGCCCATACGGGGGGAACACTGAAGCTTTCTTT.

The chain has TRBV19 and TRBJ2-1; 12 nucleotides line up with TRBD2. Germline assignment: CDR1 LNHDA and CDR2 SQIVND (reference sequence). The CDR3 totals 16 residues. Losses at the gene ends were 4 bases for V and 6 bases for J; bases not matched to a gene: 7. The CDR3 sequence is CASSTTSGGSRNEQFF. CDR3 in DNA: TGTGCCAGTAGTACGACTAGCGGGGGTTCCCGCAATGAGCAGTTCTTC.

This clonotype was counted at least ten times. The V gene is TRBV5-1, the J gene TRBJ2-2, with D hard to call. The germline V and J ends were trimmed by 0 bases and 5 bases, with 14 bases remaining between them. The CDR3 runs to 16 residues. Germline V gene data show CDR1 as SGHRS and CDR2 as YFSETQ. CDR3: CASSLATTMRTGELFF. The CDR3 DNA follows: TGCGCCAGCAGCTTGGCGACGACAATGAGGACCGGGGAGCTGTTTTTT.

The J gene is TRBJ1-1, the V gene TRBV3-1, with D tentatively TRBD1 (5 bases). This CDR3 has 14 amino acids. V lost 0 bases, J lost 5 bases, and 10 bases lay in between. Per the germline V gene, CDR1 is LGHDT and CDR2 is YNNKEL (reference sequence). CDR3 coding DNA: TGTGCCAGCAGCCAAGATTTGGGGGTTACTGAAGCTTTCTTT. This codes for CASSQDLGVTEAFF.

This chain joins TRBV9 and TRBJ2-2; either TRBD1 or TRBD2 may fit D (5 bases each). Germline V gene sequence: CDR1 SGDLS, CDR2 YYNGEE. The CDR3 spans 15 residues. V lost 0 bases to trimming and J lost 7 bases, with 13 bases between them. The CDR3 loop reads CASSVAGGTGGELFF. CDR3 DNA: TGTGCCAGCAGCGTAGCTGGGGGTACGGGCGGGGAGCTGTTTTTT. The full variable domain, rest sourced from reference TRBV9 and TRBJ2-2, is DSGVTQTPKHLITATGQRVTLRCSPRSGDLSVYWYQQSLDQGLQFLIQYYNGEERAKGNILERFSAQQFPDLHSELNLSSLELGDSALYFCASSVAGGTGGELFFGEGSRLTVL.

The chain couples TRBV5-4 to TRBJ2-5; the D gene could be TRBD1 or TRBD2 (6 bases each). The CDR3 runs to 15 residues. Germline V gene data show CDR1 as SGHNT and CDR2 as YYREEE (reference sequence). The V end lost 0 bases, the J end lost 1 base, and 10 bases lay between the germline ends. For the CDR3, the DNA is TGTGCCAGCAGCTTGGTTGGGGGGCGCCAAGAGACCCAGTACTTC. Translating it yields CASSLVGGRQETQYF.

The chain employs TRBV5-1 and TRBJ1-6; a weak D match, TRBD1 (5 bases). V was trimmed by 0 bases and J by 8 bases, leaving 9 bases between them. This CDR3 region has 14 residues. CDR1 and CDR2 (germline): SGHRS, YFSETQ. For the CDR3, the DNA is TGCGCCAGCAGCTTGGCAGGGAAGGATTCACCCCTCCACTTT. Amino acids: CASSLAGKDSPLHF.

This clonotype was recorded a few times. The chain links TRBV7-8 to TRBJ2-2, with D possibly being TRBD2 (5 bases). The V end was cut by 0 bases, the J end by 0 bases, with 14 bases between. From germline, CDR1 is SGHVS and CDR2 FQNEAQ. The CDR3 sequence is 18 residues long. The CDR3 DNA follows: TGTGCCAGCAGCTTAGCGTTGACTACCGATTCGAACACCGGGGAGCTGTTTTTT. This sequence encodes CASSLALTTDSNTGELFF.

This clonotype was detected ten times or more. This may come from a read error, since a much larger clone is one base off. The chain links TRBV7-2 to TRBJ2-1; D is ambiguous. The CDR3 has 11 residues. The V gene's germline CDR1 is SGHTA and CDR2 FQGNSA. The CDR3 reads CASSSHNEQFF. The CDR3 DNA sequence: TGTGCCAGCAGCTCCCACAATGAGCAGTTCTTC. Using reference TRBV7-2 and TRBJ2-1 for the parts outside the CDR3, the full variable domain is GAGVSQSPSNKVTEKGKDVELRCDPISGHTALYWYRQSLGQGLEFLIYFQGNSAPDKSGLPSDRFSAERTGGSVSTLTIQRTQQEDSAVYLCASSSHNEQFFGPGTRLTVL.

This clonotype was seen more than once but under ten times. The V call is TRBV5-6, the J call TRBJ1-5, with D hard to call. With 3 bases removed from V and 7 bases from J, the gap between germline ends came to 11 bases. CDR1 and CDR2 from the germline V gene are SGHDT and YYEEEE. This CDR3 region has 13 residues. The CDR3 bases are TGTGCCAGCAGCTCCCGAAATAGGCAGCCCCAGCATTTT. Translating it yields CASSSRNRQPQHF.

There are many counts of this clonotype. The chain employs TRBV5-1 and TRBJ2-5; D not certain. The CDR3 extends over 12 amino acids. The germline CDR1 and CDR2 sequences are SGHRS and YFSETQ. Trimming took 4 bases from V and 1 from J, leaving 5 bases between them. Here the CDR3 reads CASSLPQETQYF. Written as DNA, the CDR3 is TGCGCCAGCAGCCTCCCCCAAGAGACCCAGTACTTC.

Only a few counts were recorded for this clonotype. The chain combines TRBV6-6 with TRBJ1-1; D not certain. Between the trimmed V and J ends, which lost 6 bases and 1 base, there was a span of 9 bases. CDR1 is MNHNY, CDR2 SVGAGI, per germline (reference sequence). CDR3 length: 13 amino acids. CDR3 DNA: TGTGCCAGCAGGGTTTTGGGGAACACTGAAGCTTTCTTT. Translated, it gives CASRVLGNTEAFF.

V usage is TRBV5-1 and J usage is TRBJ1-1; D might be TRBD1 (5 bases). The germline V gene encodes CDR1 SGHRS and CDR2 YFSETQ. This CDR3 is 12 amino acids long. V was cut by 1 base and J by 7 bases, with 8 bases left in between. CDR3 region: CASSLMGHEAFF. As DNA, the CDR3 is TGCGCCAGCAGCTTGATGGGGCATGAAGCTTTCTTT.

This clonotype was detected many times. The chain carries TRBV12-3 or TRBV12-4 and TRBJ1-1, with unresolved D. The CDR3 has 15 residues. The V end lost 6 bases, the J end lost 0 bases, and 14 bases lay between the germline ends. CDR3: CASSQIGGMNTEAFF. CDR3 bases: TGTGCCAGCAGCCAGATAGGAGGGATGAACACTGAAGCTTTCTTT.

The V gene is TRBV29-1, the J gene TRBJ1-6, with 7 positions matching TRBD1. With 6 bases clipped from V and 7 bases from J, the junction kept 6 bases outside the gene matches. The CDR3 contains 13 residues. The germline V gene has CDR1 SQVTM and CDR2 ANQGSEA. The CDR3 is CSVRGGENSPLHF. The CDR3 DNA reads TGCAGCGTCCGAGGGGGCGAAAATTCACCCCTCCACTTT.

The V call is TRBV27, the J call TRBJ1-5, with D possibly being TRBD1 (6 bases). V gave up 6 bases and J gave up 1 base, with 16 bases separating them. Per germline, CDR1 MNHEY and CDR2 SMNVEV (reference sequence). The CDR3 has 16 residues. The CDR3 loop is CASSRMGAGSNQPQHF. CDR3 nucleotides: TGTGCCAGCAGCCGAATGGGGGCGGGGAGCAATCAGCCCCAGCATTTT.

The rearrangement uses TRBV20-1 and TRBJ2-1; TRBD2 is a possible D gene (6 bases). This CDR3 has 15 residues. The germline CDR1 and CDR2 sequences are DFQATT and SNEGSKA (reference sequence). The V and J ends lost 2 bases and 3 bases respectively, with 14 bases between them. The DNA of the CDR3 is TGCAGTGCTAGACCTCCCGGACTATTCTACAATGAGCAGTTCTTC. This encodes CSARPPGLFYNEQFF.

This chain uses TRBV5-1 with TRBJ2-7; 12 nucleotides match TRBD2. Germline V CDR1 and CDR2: SGHRS, YFSETQ. Trimming at V came to 4 bases and at J to 3 bases, leaving 5 bases not matched to a gene. CDR3 length: 15 amino acids. DNA of the CDR3: TGCGCCAGCAGCCCGACTAGCGGGAGTTTCTACGAGCAGTACTTC. Translating gives CASSPTSGSFYEQYF.